The 22 T cell receptor beta chains below all came from one sample that was sequenced in a study of molecular identifiers for immune sequencing clone quantification (dated by TCRdb to the late 2010s). The library came from PCR. Data came from an Illumina HiSeq 4000. The public reads were quality trimmed at Q25 with fastp and then assembled into clones with MiXCR by TCRdb, keeping productive beta chains. CDR3 protein sequences are deduplicated, and each keeps its most common genes and DNA. In all, the sample holds tens of thousands of distinct CDR3 sequences, and 21% of those were seen once. The leading ten clones occupy 1% to 1.2% of the sample. The sequenced material came from naive CD8+ T cells from blood, with Jurkat cell RNA spiked in. This sample's cell subset or site label indicates: FACS-sorted CD8+CD4-CCR7+CD45RA+ naive T cells. The receptors were sampled from a human donor in good health. Some libraries in this study had Jurkat cell RNA spiked in.

Worth noting for this clonotype: The CDR3 carries no conserved terminal phenylalanine or tryptophan, so it likely arises from a read error. This chain connects TRBV7-9 to TRBJ1-2; the match to TRBD1 covers 12 bases. CDR3 size: 17 residues. The trim removed 3 bases at V and 6 bases at J, leaving 11 bases unmatched. Germline V CDR1 and CDR2: SEHNR, FQNEAQ (reference sequence). Here the CDR3 DNA reads TGTGCCAGCAGCTTGACCGGGACAGGGGGCGGATCGAATGGCTACACCCTC. It translates to CASSLTGTGGGSNGYTL.

The gene calls are TRBV12-5 and TRBJ2-3; D is unclear. The CDR3 is made up of 11 amino acids. V gave up 3 bases and J gave up 5 bases, with 3 bases separating them. Germline V gene data show CDR1 as LGHNT and CDR2 as FRNRAP. The CDR3: CASGLGDTQYF. The DNA for the CDR3 is TGTGCTAGTGGTTTAGGAGATACGCAGTATTTT.

As regards this clonotype: This may be a read error, as it is one base from a much larger clone. The chain employs TRBV27 and TRBJ2-2, with D perhaps matching TRBD1 or TRBD2 (5 bases each). CDR3 length equals 13 residues. Germline V gives CDR1 MNHEY, CDR2 SMNVEV (reference sequence). CDR3 DNA: TGTGCCAGCAGTTCACGACAGACCGGGGAGCTGTCTTTT. Amino acid sequence: CASSSRQTGELSF.

The table lists this clonotype with many counts. J is TRBJ1-5 and V is TRBV4-3, with 9 positions matching TRBD1. CDR1 is LGHNA and CDR2 is YSLEER in the germline V gene. The CDR3 consists of 16 residues. J gave up 4 bases and V 1 base, and 5 bases lay outside the gene matches. The CDR3 loop reads CASSQGIGTGNQPQHF. The CDR3 region has the DNA TGCGCCAGCAGCCAAGGTATAGGGACAGGGAATCAGCCCCAGCATTTT.

This clonotype has a count of ten or more. This chain joins TRBV4-3 and TRBJ1-1; D is possibly TRBD1 (5 bases). This CDR3 comprises 16 residues. V lost 0 bases and J 1 base, leaving 12 bases between the germline ends. Germline assignment: CDR1 LGHNA and CDR2 YSLEER. CDR3 coding DNA: TGCGCCAGCAGCCAAGAGTCTCGACAGACGAACACTGAAGCTTTCTTT. It is translated as CASSQESRQTNTEAFF.

In regard to this clonotype: Being one base from a much bigger clone, this may be a read error. The chain combines TRBV4-1 with TRBJ1-1; TRBD1 is a possible D gene (5 bases). Looked up from germline, CDR1 is MGHRA and CDR2 is YSYEKL. V was shortened by 6 bases and J by 1 base, with 24 bases between the two germline ends. This CDR3 region has 18 residues. The CDR3 region has the DNA TGCGCCAGCAGGCCGTCGGTTTCAGGGCTCGGAGAGAACACTGAAGCTTTCTTT. Translated, it gives CASRPSVSGLGENTEAFF.

This clonotype was counted at least ten times. The V call is TRBV20-1, the J call TRBJ1-3; a possible D gene is TRBD1 (5 bases). Per the germline V gene, CDR1 is DFQATT and CDR2 is SNEGSKA (reference sequence). Trimming cost V 0 bases and J 2 bases, with 8 bases left between them. This CDR3 spans 14 amino acids. In DNA form, the CDR3 reads TGCAGTGCTAGAGATCAGGGTCCTGGAAACACCATATATTTT. It translates to CSARDQGPGNTIYF.

Comment on this clonotype: A much larger clonotype is one base distant, so this may be a read error. CDR3 protein: CASSISGLAGPTGTQYF. In DNA form, the CDR3 reads TGTGCCAGCAGCATATCGGGACTAGCGGGACCTACAGGTACGCAGTATTTT. The rearrangement links TRBV7-9 to TRBJ2-3, with 13 bases matching TRBD2. Germline CDR1 SEHNR, CDR2 FQNEAQ (reference sequence). The CDR3 totals 17 residues.

Concerning this clonotype: A read error may explain this, as a much larger clone is one base away. The chain joins TRBV7-3 to TRBJ2-3; 7 bases agree with TRBD2. Germline V lookup: CDR1 SGHTA, CDR2 FQGTGA. V trimming: 2 bases; J trimming: 8 bases; junction bases outside the gene matches: 7. The CDR3 loop spans 14 amino acids. In DNA form, the CDR3 reads TGTGCCAGCAGCTTATGGGCGGGAGACGGTACGCAGTATTTT. This sequence encodes CASSLWAGDGTQYF.

V and J are TRBV29-1 and TRBJ1-2, with D possibly matching TRBD1 (6 bases). Trimming left V 1 base short and J 1 base short, with 10 bases between. Germline CDR1 reads SQVTM; CDR2 reads ANQGSEA. The CDR3 consists of 14 residues. In DNA, the CDR3 is TGCAGCGTTGAAGCACAGGGCATTAACTATGGCTACACCTTC. It specifies CSVEAQGINYGYTF.

A few counts support this clonotype. CDR3 coding DNA: TGTGCCAGCTCACCAGGGCTAGGTTCCTACGAGCAGTACTTC. It encodes CASSPGLGSYEQYF. This chain uses TRBV18 with TRBJ2-7, with D unclear. Germline V gives CDR1 KGHSH, CDR2 LQKENI. This CDR3 contains 14 residues. Between the trimmed V and J ends, which lost 2 bases and 1 base, there was a span of 9 bases.

The chain has TRBV7-6 and TRBJ2-3; TRBD2 matches at 9 bases. CDR1 and CDR2 from the germline V gene are SGHVS and FNYEAQ. Trimming at V came to 2 bases and at J to 2 bases, leaving 8 bases not matched to a gene. The CDR3 has 17 amino acids. CDR3: CASSLLTGTSPTDTQYF. The CDR3, as DNA: TGTGCCAGCAGCTTACTAACCGGGACTAGCCCCACAGATACGCAGTATTTT.

This clonotype was detected many times. The chain combines TRBV7-2 with TRBJ2-7, with TRBD2 matching over 14 bases. CDR3 length: 14 amino acids. V lost 5 bases to trimming and J lost 6 bases; unmatched junction nucleotides: 3. CDR1 SGHTA and CDR2 FQGNSA come from the germline V gene. DNA of the CDR3: TGTGCCAGCAGCCCAGGGACTAGCGGGAGCGAGCAGTACTTC. Translated: CASSPGTSGSEQYF.

In regard to this clonotype: This likely comes from a read error, as the CDR3 has no conserved phenylalanine or tryptophan at its end. This rearrangement joins TRBV5-1 to TRBJ2-7, with 8 bases aligning to TRBD1. V shed 2 bases, J shed 6 bases, and the junction held 4 bases outside the gene matches. Germline CDR1 reads SGHRS; CDR2 reads YFSETQ. CDR3 length: 13 residues. Written as DNA, the CDR3 is TGCGCCAGCAGCTTTGGACAGGGTAGCGAGCAGTACCTC. Protein sequence: CASSFGQGSEQYL.

This clonotype appeared many times. The chain uses TRBV9 and TRBJ1-6; 7 nucleotides match TRBD1. Germline V gives CDR1 SGDLS, CDR2 YYNGEE. The CDR3 covers 14 residues. The V and J ends lost 6 bases and 8 bases, in that order; junction bases with no gene match: 8. CDR3 sequence reads: CASTVTGADSPLHF. The CDR3, as DNA: TGTGCCAGCACTGTCACAGGGGCGGATTCACCCCTCCACTTT.

This clonotype has more than one count but fewer than ten. The rearrangement links TRBV25-1 to TRBJ1-6; D not certain. Germline-derived CDR1 and CDR2 are MGHDK and SYGVNS. V was cut by 3 bases and J by 5 bases, with 14 bases left in between. The CDR3 consists of 16 residues. This CDR3 reads CASSDRRVQDNSPLHF. The DNA for the CDR3 is TGTGCCAGCAGTGATAGGAGGGTTCAGGATAATTCACCCCTCCACTTT. The full variable domain, with the rest looked up from reference TRBV25-1 and TRBJ1-6, is EADIYQTPRYLVIGTGKKITLECSQTMGHDKMYWYQQDPGMELHLIHYSYGVNSTEKGDLSSESTVSRIRTEHFPLTLESARPSHTSQYLCASSDRRVQDNSPLHFGNGTRLTVT.

This clonotype was seen only a few times. J is TRBJ1-5 and V is TRBV28; no firm D call. This CDR3 has 15 amino acids. Trimming pared 6 bases from V and 0 bases from J, leaving 12 bases between. Looked up from germline, CDR1 is MDHEN and CDR2 is SYDVKM. DNA for the CDR3: TGTGCCAGCAGCAATAACCGGTATAGCAATCAGCCCCAGCATTTT. It codes for CASSNNRYSNQPQHF.

The chain couples TRBV2 to TRBJ2-7; D is unclear. V shed 4 bases and J shed 3 bases, with 13 bases lying between them. This CDR3 has 14 residues. The V gene's germline CDR1 is SNHLY and CDR2 FYNNEI. CDR3 DNA: TGTGCCAGCAGTGTCTCGTCGGGCAACTACGAGCAGTACTTC. This sequence encodes CASSVSSGNYEQYF.

At least ten counts were recorded for this clonotype. The chain couples TRBV7-9 to TRBJ1-1; a weak D match, TRBD1 (5 bases). V was shortened by 5 bases and J by 10 bases, with 23 bases between the two germline ends. This CDR3 has 15 residues. CDR1 SEHNR and CDR2 FQNEAQ come from the germline V gene (reference sequence). CDR3 sequence: CASSPSPGAGALAFF. The CDR3 region has the DNA TGTGCCAGCAGCCCCTCCCCGGGAGCTGGGGCCCTAGCTTTCTTT.

About this clonotype itself: The germline gene is not matched at one end of the junction; a read error may be the cause. The J gene is TRBJ1-3, the V gene TRBV27; the D is unclear. The germline gives CDR1 MNHEY, CDR2 SMNVEV (reference sequence). This CDR3 comprises 14 residues. CDR3 coding DNA: TGTGTCAGCAGTCTATCAAATTCTGGAAACACCATATATTTT. It yields the protein CVSSLSNSGNTIYF.

The chain is built from TRBV2 and TRBJ2-7; no definite D call. With 11 bases removed from V and 5 bases from J, the gap between germline ends came to 13 bases. In germline, CDR1 is SNHLY, CDR2 FYNNEI. The CDR3 is 11 residues long. The CDR3 sequence: CAGLSSNEQYF. CDR3 DNA sequence: TGTGCCGGGCTCTCGAGCAACGAGCAGTACTTC.

This clonotype was seen many times. V is TRBV5-1 and J is TRBJ2-2; D remains unclear. The CDR3 has 11 amino acids. Germline V gene data show CDR1 as SGHRS and CDR2 as YFSETQ. V lost 10 bases, J lost 5 bases, and 9 bases lay in between. The CDR3 DNA is TGCGCCCGAACGCGGACCGGGGAGCTGTTTTTT. Protein: CARTRTGELFF.